A single sample gave rise to the 8 T cell receptor beta chains below, sequenced in a study of beta chain features in type 1 diabetes. The whole isolated RNA underwent reverse transcription, so sequencing captured expressed TCRB transcripts. Sequencing used immunoSEQ multiplex PCR; TCRdb keeps in-frame clones, though not all of them. The sample consists of some 500,000 clones, more than 9.5% of them appearing once. Source material: naive CD4+ T cells from blood. The receptors were gathered from a woman between 18 and 30 years old in good health.

The chain is built from TRBV4-3 and TRBJ2-5; 13 bases fit TRBD2. CDR1 is LGHNA, CDR2 YSLEER, per germline. The CDR3 extends over 18 amino acids. V lost 0 bases to trimming and J lost 5 bases; unmatched junction nucleotides: 9. CDR3 coding DNA: TGCGCCAGCAGCCAAGATTTGACTAGCGGGGGGCGTCGGGAGACCCAGTACTTC. Translated: CASSQDLTSGGRRETQYF.

Here the CDR3 reads CASSIERLAGLTDTQYF. The CDR3 region has the DNA TGTGCCAGTAGTATAGAAAGACTAGCTGGGCTTACAGATACGCAGTATTTT. V is TRBV19 and J is TRBJ2-3; 7 bases agree with TRBD2. Germline CDR1 is LNHDA and CDR2 is SQIVND (reference sequence). V gave up 0 bases and J gave up 3 bases; unmatched junction bases: 9. This CDR3 is built from 17 residues. Full variable domain (missing parts from reference TRBV19 and TRBJ2-3): DGGITQSPKYLFRKEGQNVTLSCEQNLNHDAMYWYRQDPGQGLRLIYYSQIVNDFQKGDIAEGYSVSREKKESFPLTVTSAQKNPTAFYLCASSIERLAGLTDTQYFGPGTRLTVL.

This clone was seen many times. The V gene is TRBV29-1, the J gene TRBJ2-3; 8 bases line up with TRBD1. V was clipped by 3 bases and J by 10 bases; unmatched bases: 12. The CDR3 has 14 amino acids. Germline values: CDR1 SQVTM, CDR2 ANQGSEA. CDR3 loop: CSVERQGPLRAQYF. CDR3 DNA: TGCAGCGTTGAGCGACAGGGGCCCTTGCGTGCGCAGTATTTT.

The chain employs TRBV28 and TRBJ2-7; a weak D match, TRBD1 (5 bases). CDR1 is MDHEN and CDR2 is SYDVKM in the germline V gene. Deletions cut 3 bases from V and 0 bases from J, with 9 bases between. The CDR3 runs to 14 residues. DNA for the CDR3: TGTGCCAGCAGTTTCAGGGTTAGCTCCTACGAGCAGTACGTC. The encoded protein is CASSFRVSSYEQYV.

CDR3 in DNA: TGCAGTGCTGGGGGTAATTCACCCCTCCACTTT. Protein: CSAGGNSPLHF. The chain uses TRBV20-1 and TRBJ1-6; D possibly corresponds to TRBD1 (5 bases). Trimming left V 5 bases short and J 6 bases short, with 5 bases between. The CDR3 runs to 11 residues. From germline, CDR1 is DFQATT and CDR2 SNEGSKA (reference sequence).

This clone was observed a few times. The V and J genes are TRBV9 and TRBJ2-3; TRBD1 agrees at 11 bases. CDR3 size: 15 residues. Trimming cost V 4 bases and J 6 bases; bases outside gene matches: 7. Germline V gene lookup returns CDR1 SGDLS and CDR2 YYNGEE. DNA for the CDR3: TGTGCCAGCAGCTCTCTGGACAGGGGGCGCGATACGCAGTATTTT. This codes for CASSSLDRGRDTQYF.

The CDR3 here is CASSFQGSYEQYV. Written as DNA, the CDR3 is TGTGCCAGCAGTTTTCAGGGCTCCTACGAGCAGTACGTC. The chain employs TRBV28 and TRBJ2-7, with a possible D match to TRBD1 (5 bases). The CDR3 sequence is 13 residues long. Per germline, CDR1 MDHEN and CDR2 SYDVKM. Trimming removed 3 bases from V and 0 bases from J, with 6 bases in between.

This clone has only a few counts. The CDR3 sequence is CASSRQGYTEAFF. CDR3 bases: TGTGCCAGCAGCAGACAGGGCTACACTGAAGCTTTCTTT. V is TRBV2 and J is TRBJ1-1; 7 nucleotides align to TRBD1. The trim removed 6 bases at V and 3 bases at J, leaving 4 bases unmatched. The CDR3 totals 13 residues. The germline V gene has CDR1 SNHLY and CDR2 FYNNEI. Using reference TRBV2 and TRBJ1-1 for the parts outside the CDR3, the full variable domain is EPEVTQTPSHQVTQMGQEVILRCVPISNHLYFYWYRQILGQKVEFLVSFYNNEISEKSEIFDDQFSVERPDGSNFTLKIRSTKLEDSAMYFCASSRQGYTEAFFGQGTRLTVV.